A single sample is the source of the 31 T cell receptor beta chains below, sequenced in a study of neoadjuvant anti-PD-1 for oral cavity cancer. Time point described: after neoadjuvant nivolumab, at surgical resection. Clones were sequenced by immunoSEQ multiplex PCR, and TCRdb holds only the in-frame ones, with some missing. Of around 67,000 clones listed, 86% were seen once; the top ten hold approximately 2.6%. Sequenced here: PBMCs, sampled after nivolumab (anti-PD-1) treatment. These receptors all stem from a person aged 35-79 years with oral cavity squamous cell carcinoma.

The chain joins TRBV30 to TRBJ1-5, with unresolved D. Germline assignment: CDR1 GTSNPN and CDR2 SVGIG (reference sequence). Trimming removed 1 base from V and 8 bases from J, with 12 bases in between. This CDR3 is built from 13 residues. The CDR3 spells CAWSEGFDEPQHF. DNA for the CDR3: TGTGCCTGGAGTGAGGGTTTCGATGAGCCCCAGCATTTT.

The genes are TRBV9 and TRBJ2-5, with 7 positions matching TRBD1. Germline V gene sequence: CDR1 SGDLS, CDR2 YYNGEE. The CDR3 has 16 amino acids. With V trimmed by 4 bases and J by 2 bases, 11 bases remained unmatched. Here the CDR3 DNA reads TGTGCCAGCAGCACAGGACAGGCGACTATACAAGAGACCCAGTACTTC. Its protein is CASSTGQATIQETQYF.

The V gene is TRBV6-1, the J gene TRBJ1-5; TRBD1 matches at 9 bases. Germline CDR1 reads MNHNS; CDR2 reads SASEGT. The length of the CDR3 is 14 residues. The J segment lost 4 bases and the V segment lost 6 bases, leaving 4 bases of the junction unmatched. The CDR3 nucleotides are TGTGCCAGCAGGGGACAGGGTATGAATCAGCCCCAGCATTTT. This codes for CASRGQGMNQPQHF.

This clone was counted a single time. The rearrangement links TRBV6-1 to TRBJ2-2; TRBD1 matches at 7 bases. This CDR3 comprises 14 residues. Looked up from germline, CDR1 is MNHNS and CDR2 is SASEGT. V lost 9 bases and J lost 2; bases outside the gene matches: 6. The DNA for the CDR3 is TGTGCCAGTCGGAGACAGGGAAACACCGGGGAGCTGTTTTTT. Its protein is CASRRQGNTGELFF.

J is TRBJ1-2 and V is TRBV19; D possibly corresponds to TRBD1 (6 bases). CDR1 is LNHDA, CDR2 SQIVND, per germline (reference sequence). This CDR3 has 16 residues. The V end was cut by 7 bases, the J end by 3 bases, with 21 bases between. The CDR3 sequence: CASTSLAGRGDYGYTF. The CDR3 DNA reads as TGTGCCAGTACTTCGCTCGCGGGCAGGGGTGACTATGGCTACACCTTC.

Here the CDR3 reads CASSEVGAGQPQHF. The CDR3 DNA follows: TGTGCCAGCAGTGAAGTGGGGGCCGGTCAGCCCCAGCATTTT. The V call is TRBV6-1, the J call TRBJ1-5, with a weak D call TRBD1 (6 bases). Germline CDR1 reads MNHNS; CDR2 reads SASEGT. V dropped 1 base and J dropped 6 bases, with 10 bases sitting between them. This CDR3 comprises 14 residues.

In DNA form, the CDR3 reads TGCGCCAGCAGGACCCAGGGGACCTCCGGGGAGCTGTTTTTT. Amino acids: CASRTQGTSGELFF. The chain employs TRBV5-1 and TRBJ2-2; D is perhaps TRBD1 (6 bases). Between the trimmed V and J ends, which lost 5 bases and 6 bases, there was a span of 14 bases. CDR3 length: 14 residues. Germline-derived CDR1 and CDR2 are SGHRS and YFSETQ.

The V call is TRBV5-1, the J call TRBJ2-7; D gene unclear. The CDR3 loop spans 14 amino acids. The V gene's germline CDR1 is SGHRS and CDR2 YFSETQ. Deletions cut 2 bases from V and 0 bases from J, with 9 bases between. This chain's CDR3 is CASSFGTSSYEQYF. The DNA for the CDR3 is TGCGCCAGCAGCTTCGGAACTTCCTCCTACGAGCAGTACTTC.

The chain links TRBV13 to TRBJ1-5; D not certain. The CDR3 sequence is 14 residues long. Germline lookup yields CDR1 PRHDT and CDR2 FYEKMQ (reference sequence). Trimming left V 6 bases short and J 7 bases short, with 16 bases between. The DNA for the CDR3 is TGTGCCAGCAGACTCTCCCAGTCTGGCCAGCCCCAGCATTTT. Translating gives CASRLSQSGQPQHF.

This chain connects TRBV5-6 to TRBJ1-2, with D perhaps TRBD1 (5 bases). Per germline, CDR1 SGHDT and CDR2 YYEEEE. V gave up 0 bases and J gave up 2 bases, with 8 bases separating them. CDR3 length: 14 amino acids. As DNA, the CDR3 is TGTGCCAGCAGCTTGGGACAGAGGAACTATGGCTACACCTTC. Translated, it gives CASSLGQRNYGYTF.

The chain carries TRBV7-9 and TRBJ2-1; a weak D match, TRBD1 (6 bases). Trimming shortened V by 6 bases and J by 4 bases, and 16 bases separated the two germline ends. Germline CDR1 and CDR2: SEHNR and FQNEAQ (reference sequence). The CDR3 is 15 residues long. The DNA for the CDR3 is TGTGCCAGCAGTCGAGGGGCAGGGGAATACAATGAGCAGTTCTTC. This codes for CASSRGAGEYNEQFF.

This chain joins TRBV11-1 and TRBJ2-7; 10 bases line up with TRBD2. There are 16 residues in the CDR3. Germline lookup yields CDR1 SGHAT and CDR2 FQDESV (reference sequence). V was clipped by 5 bases and J by 2 bases; unmatched bases: 9. The CDR3 coding sequence is TGTGCCAGCAGCCCCAACCTAGCGGGGGCGGCCTACGAGCAGTACTTC. Translation gives CASSPNLAGAAYEQYF.

The chain couples TRBV11-2 to TRBJ2-4; 7 bases align to TRBD2. This CDR3 has 16 amino acids. CDR1 and CDR2 (germline): SGHAT, FQNNGV. With 5 bases clipped from V and 0 bases from J, the junction kept 7 bases outside the gene matches. DNA of the CDR3: TGTGCCAGCAGCCCCAGTCTAGCGGAAGCCAAAAACATTCAGTACTTC. Its protein product is CASSPSLAEAKNIQYF. Based on the CDR3 plus reference TRBV11-2 and TRBJ2-4, the full variable domain is EAGVAQSPRYKIIEKRQSVAFWCNPISGHATLYWYQQILGQGPKLLIQFQNNGVVDDSQLPKDRFSAERLKGVDSTLKIQPAKLEDSAVYLCASSPSLAEAKNIQYFGAGTRLSVL.

This clone was seen a handful of times. The same CDR3 also results from other DNA sequences found in this sample. This chain joins TRBV30 and TRBJ2-7, with D unresolved. V dropped 0 bases and J dropped 3 bases, with 6 bases sitting between them. This CDR3 has 12 amino acids. Germline V gene sequence: CDR1 GTSNPN, CDR2 SVGIG (reference sequence). The CDR3 is CAWSVLGYEQYF. The DNA of the CDR3 is TGTGCCTGGAGTGTACTGGGCTACGAGCAGTACTTC.

The gene calls are TRBV7-9 and TRBJ1-1, with 9 bases identical to TRBD1. The germline V gene has CDR1 SEHNR and CDR2 FQNEAQ (reference sequence). Trimming at V came to 6 bases and at J to 1 base, leaving 9 bases not matched to a gene. The CDR3 has 16 residues. Here the CDR3 DNA reads TGTGCCAGCAGATTCCGGGACAGGGCTTCGAACACTGAAGCTTTCTTT. This codes for CASRFRDRASNTEAFF.

The chain links TRBV7-8 to TRBJ2-1; 12 nucleotides agree with TRBD2. The CDR3 is 15 amino acids. Per germline, CDR1 SGHVS and CDR2 FQNEAQ. With 4 bases clipped from V and 7 bases from J, the junction kept 5 bases outside the gene matches. The CDR3 DNA reads as TGTGCCAGCAGCTCTAGACTAGCGGGAGTGAATGAGCAGTTCTTC. Its protein is CASSSRLAGVNEQFF.

This chain uses TRBV5-6 with TRBJ1-5; D call uncertain. The germline V and J ends were trimmed by 1 base and 4 bases, with 15 bases remaining between them. Germline V lookup: CDR1 SGHDT, CDR2 YYEEEE. CDR3 size: 16 residues. The CDR3: CASSLYQGRMNQPQHF. The DNA for the CDR3 is TGTGCCAGCAGCTTGTATCAAGGGAGGATGAATCAGCCCCAGCATTTT.

The V and J genes are TRBV5-1 and TRBJ2-5; possibly TRBD2 for D (6 bases). Germline CDR1 reads SGHRS; CDR2 reads YFSETQ. Trimming removed 0 bases at V and 1 base at J, with 16 bases between. This CDR3 has 17 amino acids. In nucleotides, the CDR3 is TGCGCCAGCAGCTTGGCGGGGTGGAGCGGGTCCCAAGAGACCCAGTACTTC. Protein: CASSLAGWSGSQETQYF.

V usage is TRBV4-1 and J usage is TRBJ2-1, with 7 bases fitting TRBD2. The CDR3 loop spans 16 amino acids. From germline, CDR1 is MGHRA and CDR2 YSYEKL. With 4 bases clipped from V and 4 bases from J, the junction kept 10 bases outside the gene matches. For the CDR3, the DNA is TGCGCCAGCAGCCCCGGATGGGCGGGAGCATACAATGAGCAGTTCTTC. The encoded protein is CASSPGWAGAYNEQFF.

This sequence joins TRBV7-9 and TRBJ1-6; D uncertain. The CDR3 loop spans 13 amino acids. The ends were cut back, 5 bases at V and 15 bases at J, with 17 bases in the middle. Germline loops: CDR1 SEHNR, CDR2 FQNEAQ (reference sequence). CDR3 bases: TGTGCCAGCAGCACTACTGGCCCCCCAGTCCTCCACTTT. It encodes CASSTTGPPVLHF.

The rearrangement joins TRBV6-5 to TRBJ1-2; a possible D gene is TRBD1 (6 bases). Trimming stripped 2 bases from V and 4 bases from J, with 11 bases between. Germline values: CDR1 MNHEY, CDR2 SVGAGI. The CDR3 length is 14 residues. CDR3 DNA: TGTGCCAGCAGTTACGGGCAGGGGCTCTATGGCTACACCTTC. Translating gives CASSYGQGLYGYTF.

DNA for the CDR3: TGTGCCAGCACCCATCCCCGCAATCAGCCCCAGCATTTT. It yields the protein CASTHPRNQPQHF. The J gene is TRBJ1-5, the V gene TRBV28; no firm D call. Trimming cost V 7 bases and J 2 bases, with 9 bases left between them. CDR3 length equals 13 residues. Germline CDR1 MDHEN, CDR2 SYDVKM.

The chain links TRBV18 to TRBJ2-1; D is uncertain. Germline CDR1 reads KGHSH; CDR2 reads LQKENI. The CDR3 is 19 residues long. V was trimmed by 3 bases and J by 3 bases, leaving 24 bases between them. The CDR3 DNA reads as TGTGCCAGCTCACCGGGTGCTAGTGGTATGGCATTGCTCTACAATGAGCAGTTCTTC. Protein product: CASSPGASGMALLYNEQFF. Complete variable domain (other parts from reference TRBV18 and TRBJ2-1): NAGVMQNPRHLVRRRGQEARLRCSPMKGHSHVYWYRQLPEEGLKFMVYLQKENIIDESGMPKERFSAEFPKEGPSILRIQQVVRGDSAAYFCASSPGASGMALLYNEQFFGPGTRLTVL.

In its sample, this clone was seen once. J is TRBJ2-7 and V is TRBV29-1; 9 bases map to TRBD2. Trimming removed 6 bases from V and 4 bases from J; junction bases left unmatched: 4. The CDR3 extends over 12 amino acids. Germline loops: CDR1 SQVTM, CDR2 ANQGSEA. The CDR3 protein is CSVATSGYEQYF. The CDR3 DNA sequence: TGCAGCGTCGCCACTAGCGGGTACGAGCAGTACTTC.

The gene calls are TRBV5-1 and TRBJ1-1; D is uncertain. Germline V gene sequence: CDR1 SGHRS, CDR2 YFSETQ. V dropped 3 bases and J dropped 5 bases, with 11 bases sitting between them. This CDR3 comprises 13 residues. CDR3 nucleotide sequence: TGCGCCAGCAGCTCGCCGGCAGGTACTGAAGCTTTCTTT. Translating it yields CASSSPAGTEAFF.

The chain joins TRBV30 to TRBJ1-5, with 8 bases fitting TRBD1. The CDR3 covers 14 residues. Trimming removed 3 bases from V and 5 bases from J; junction bases left unmatched: 6. The germline CDR1 and CDR2 sequences are GTSNPN and SVGIG (reference sequence). The CDR3 DNA reads as TGTGCCTGGAGACGGCAGGGGGCCCATCAGCCCCAGCATTTT. Translating gives CAWRRQGAHQPQHF.

The chain carries TRBV6-1 and TRBJ2-1; 10 bases map to TRBD2. Trimming removed 6 bases from V and 8 bases from J; junction bases left unmatched: 13. Germline-derived CDR1 and CDR2 are MNHNS and SASEGT. CDR3 length: 16 amino acids. For the CDR3, the DNA is TGTGCCAGCAGGGAATTCCCGCCTCTAGCGGGAGATGAGCAGTTCTTC. This translates into CASREFPPLAGDEQFF.

The chain employs TRBV2 and TRBJ1-2; 7 nucleotides match TRBD1. This CDR3 spans 14 amino acids. With V trimmed by 7 bases and J by 4 bases, 9 bases remained unmatched. Germline-derived CDR1 and CDR2 are SNHLY and FYNNEI. The DNA for the CDR3 is TGTGCCAGCACCGAGACAGGGCCCAGCTATGGCTACACCTTC. Amino acids: CASTETGPSYGYTF.

The chain couples TRBV7-2 to TRBJ1-2, with D possibly being TRBD1 (5 bases). The CDR3 totals 15 residues. The V gene's germline CDR1 is SGHTA and CDR2 FQGNSA. V dropped 5 bases and J dropped 4 bases, with 17 bases sitting between them. CDR3 sequence: CASSPSGGDGYGYTF. The CDR3 DNA is TGTGCCAGCAGCCCCTCGGGGGGGGACGGCTATGGCTACACCTTC. The whole variable domain, remainder taken from reference TRBV7-2 and TRBJ1-2, is GAGVSQSPSNKVTEKGKDVELRCDPISGHTALYWYRQSLGQGLEFLIYFQGNSAPDKSGLPSDRFSAERTGGSVSTLTIQRTQQEDSAVYLCASSPSGGDGYGYTFGSGTRLTVV.

The rearrangement joins TRBV5-1 to TRBJ2-5; perhaps TRBD1 as D (6 bases). V lost 4 bases to trimming and J lost 0 bases, with 19 bases between them. The CDR3 spans 17 residues. The germline V gene encodes CDR1 SGHRS and CDR2 YFSETQ. The CDR3 protein is CASSIGQGPKYQETQYF. CDR3 bases: TGCGCCAGCAGCATTGGGCAGGGGCCGAAGTACCAAGAGACCCAGTACTTC.

V usage is TRBV5-1 and J usage is TRBJ2-1, with D unresolved. CDR3 size: 14 residues. V was shortened by 0 bases and J by 6 bases, with 10 bases between the two germline ends. Germline V gene data show CDR1 as SGHRS and CDR2 as YFSETQ. For the CDR3, the DNA is TGCGCCAGCAGCTTGGTCCCGGGTGGCAATGAGCAGTTCTTC. Translated: CASSLVPGGNEQFF.